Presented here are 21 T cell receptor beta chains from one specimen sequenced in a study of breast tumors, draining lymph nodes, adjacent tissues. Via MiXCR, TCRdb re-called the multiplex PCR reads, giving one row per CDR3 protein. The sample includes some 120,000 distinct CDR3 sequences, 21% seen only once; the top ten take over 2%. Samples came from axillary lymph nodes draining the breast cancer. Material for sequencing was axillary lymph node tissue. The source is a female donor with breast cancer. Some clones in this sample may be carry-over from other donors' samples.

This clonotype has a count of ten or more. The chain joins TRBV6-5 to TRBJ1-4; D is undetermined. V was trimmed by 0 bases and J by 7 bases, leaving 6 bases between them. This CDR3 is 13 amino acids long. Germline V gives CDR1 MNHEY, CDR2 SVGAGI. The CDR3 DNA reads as TGTGCCAGCAGTTACTCGCCTGGTGAAAAACTGTTTTTT. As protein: CASSYSPGEKLFF.

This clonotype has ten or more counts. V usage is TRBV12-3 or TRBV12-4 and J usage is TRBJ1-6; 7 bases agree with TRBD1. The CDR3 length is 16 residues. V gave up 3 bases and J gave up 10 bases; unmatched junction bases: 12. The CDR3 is CASSLGGQSTSSPLHF. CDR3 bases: TGTGCCAGCAGTTTGGGGGGACAGTCCACAAGCTCACCCCTCCACTTT.

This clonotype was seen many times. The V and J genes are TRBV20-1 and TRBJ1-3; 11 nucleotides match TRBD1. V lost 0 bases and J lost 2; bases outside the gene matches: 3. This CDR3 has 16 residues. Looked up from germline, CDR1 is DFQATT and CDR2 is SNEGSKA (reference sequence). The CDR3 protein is CSARDPGQGAGNTIYF. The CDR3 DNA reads TGCAGTGCTAGAGATCCGGGACAGGGGGCTGGAAACACCATATATTTT.

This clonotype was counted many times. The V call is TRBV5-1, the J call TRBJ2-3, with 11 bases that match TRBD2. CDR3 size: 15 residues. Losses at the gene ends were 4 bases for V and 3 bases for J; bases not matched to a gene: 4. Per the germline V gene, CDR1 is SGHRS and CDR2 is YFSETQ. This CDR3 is CASSPIAGGTDTQYF. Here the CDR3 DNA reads TGCGCCAGCAGCCCAATAGCGGGAGGGACAGATACGCAGTATTTT.

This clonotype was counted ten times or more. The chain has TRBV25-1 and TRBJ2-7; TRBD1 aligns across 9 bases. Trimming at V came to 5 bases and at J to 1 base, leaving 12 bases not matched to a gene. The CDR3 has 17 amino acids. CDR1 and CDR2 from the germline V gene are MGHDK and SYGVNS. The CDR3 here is CASSQGQGFENSYEQYF. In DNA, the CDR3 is TGTGCCAGCAGTCAGGGACAGGGATTCGAAAATTCCTACGAGCAGTACTTC.

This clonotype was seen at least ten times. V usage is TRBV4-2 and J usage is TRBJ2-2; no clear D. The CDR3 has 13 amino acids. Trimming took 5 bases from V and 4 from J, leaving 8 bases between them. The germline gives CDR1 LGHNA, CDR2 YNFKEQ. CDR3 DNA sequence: TGTGCCAGCAGCGCCGTCGTCACCGGGGAGCTGTTTTTT. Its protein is CASSAVVTGELFF.

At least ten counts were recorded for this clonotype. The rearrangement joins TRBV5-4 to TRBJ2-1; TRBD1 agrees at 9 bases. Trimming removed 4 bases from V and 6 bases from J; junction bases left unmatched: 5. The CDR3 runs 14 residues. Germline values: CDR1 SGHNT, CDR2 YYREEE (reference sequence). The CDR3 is CASSARQGGNEQFF. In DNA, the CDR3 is TGTGCCAGCAGCGCAAGACAGGGGGGCAATGAGCAGTTCTTC.

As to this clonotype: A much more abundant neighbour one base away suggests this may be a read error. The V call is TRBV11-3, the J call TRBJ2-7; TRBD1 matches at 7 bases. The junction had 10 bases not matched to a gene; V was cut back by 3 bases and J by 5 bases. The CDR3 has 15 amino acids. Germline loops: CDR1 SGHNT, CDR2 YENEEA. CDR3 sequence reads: CASSLGQIAAHEQYF. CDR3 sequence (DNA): TGTGCCAGCAGCTTGGGACAGATAGCAGCCCACGAGCAGTACTTC.

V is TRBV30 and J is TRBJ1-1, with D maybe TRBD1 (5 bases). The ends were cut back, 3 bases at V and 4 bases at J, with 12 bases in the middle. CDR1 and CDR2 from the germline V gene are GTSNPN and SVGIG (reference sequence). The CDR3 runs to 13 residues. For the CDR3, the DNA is TGTGCCTGGAGCGCCAACGGGGGCACTGAAGCTTTCTTT. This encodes CAWSANGGTEAFF.

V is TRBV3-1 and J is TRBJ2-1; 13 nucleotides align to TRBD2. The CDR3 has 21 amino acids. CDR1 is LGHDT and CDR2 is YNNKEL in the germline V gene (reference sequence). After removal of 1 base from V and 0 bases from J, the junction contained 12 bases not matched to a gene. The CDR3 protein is CASSQVGLAGWRGDSYNEQFF. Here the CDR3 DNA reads TGTGCCAGCAGCCAAGTGGGACTAGCGGGATGGAGAGGTGACTCCTACAATGAGCAGTTCTTC.

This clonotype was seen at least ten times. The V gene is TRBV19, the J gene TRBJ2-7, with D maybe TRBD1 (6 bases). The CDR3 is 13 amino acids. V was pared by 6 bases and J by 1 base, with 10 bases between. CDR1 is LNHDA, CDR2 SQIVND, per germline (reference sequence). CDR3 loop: CASRNTGSYEQYF. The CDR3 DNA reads TGTGCCAGTAGAAATACAGGGTCCTACGAGCAGTACTTC.

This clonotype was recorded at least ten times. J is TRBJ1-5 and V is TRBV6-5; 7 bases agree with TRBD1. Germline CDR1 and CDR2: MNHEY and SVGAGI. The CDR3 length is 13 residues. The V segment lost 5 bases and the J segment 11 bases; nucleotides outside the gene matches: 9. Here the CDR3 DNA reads TGTGCCAGCAGTCCCACAGGGGAGGGAGCCCAGCATTTT. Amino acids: CASSPTGEGAQHF.

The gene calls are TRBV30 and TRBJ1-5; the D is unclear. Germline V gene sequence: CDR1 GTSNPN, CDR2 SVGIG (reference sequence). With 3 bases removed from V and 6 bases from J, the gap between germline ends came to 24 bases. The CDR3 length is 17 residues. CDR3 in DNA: TGTGCCTGGAGCCAGACTAGCGGGAGGAGTTTTAGTCAGCCCCAGCATTTT. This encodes CAWSQTSGRSFSQPQHF.

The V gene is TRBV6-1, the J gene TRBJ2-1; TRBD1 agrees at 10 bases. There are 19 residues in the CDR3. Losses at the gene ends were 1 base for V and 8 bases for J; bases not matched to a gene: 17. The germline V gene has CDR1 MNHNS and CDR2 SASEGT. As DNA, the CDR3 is TGTGCCAGCAGTGAAGGGTCGGGACAGGGGTTTTCTGATTTGGATGAGCAGTTCTTC. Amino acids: CASSEGSGQGFSDLDEQFF.

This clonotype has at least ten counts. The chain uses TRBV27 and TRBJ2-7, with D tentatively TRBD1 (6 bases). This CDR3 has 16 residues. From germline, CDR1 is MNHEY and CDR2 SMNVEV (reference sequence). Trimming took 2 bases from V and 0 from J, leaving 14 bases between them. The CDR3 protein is CASSLLPRGSSYEQYF. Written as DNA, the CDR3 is TGTGCCAGCAGTTTACTCCCCAGGGGAAGCTCCTACGAGCAGTACTTC.

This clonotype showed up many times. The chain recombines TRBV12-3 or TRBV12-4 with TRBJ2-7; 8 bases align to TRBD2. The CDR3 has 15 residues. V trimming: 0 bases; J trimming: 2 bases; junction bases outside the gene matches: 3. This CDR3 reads CASSLALGRAYEQYF. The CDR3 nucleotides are TGTGCCAGCAGTTTAGCGCTCGGGAGGGCCTACGAGCAGTACTTC.

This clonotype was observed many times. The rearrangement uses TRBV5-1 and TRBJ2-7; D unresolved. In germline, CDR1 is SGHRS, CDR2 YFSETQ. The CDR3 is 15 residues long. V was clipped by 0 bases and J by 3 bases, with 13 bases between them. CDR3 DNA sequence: TGCGCCAGCAGCTTGGCCCCGACAATGAACTACGAGCAGTACTTC. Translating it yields CASSLAPTMNYEQYF.

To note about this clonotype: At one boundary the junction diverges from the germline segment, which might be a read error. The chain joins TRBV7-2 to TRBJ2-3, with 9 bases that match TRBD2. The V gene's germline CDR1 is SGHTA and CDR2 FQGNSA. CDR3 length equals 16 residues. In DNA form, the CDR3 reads TGTGCCAGCAGCTCAGGGAGCGGGAGGAGCCCAGATACGCAGTATTTC. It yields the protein CASSSGSGRSPDTQYF. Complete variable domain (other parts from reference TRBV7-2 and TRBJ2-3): GAGVSQSPSNKVTEKGKDVELRCDPISGHTALYWYRQSLGQGLEFLIYFQGNSAPDKSGLPSDRFSAERTGGSVSTLTIQRTQQEDSAVYLCASSSGSGRSPDTQYFGPGTRLTVL.

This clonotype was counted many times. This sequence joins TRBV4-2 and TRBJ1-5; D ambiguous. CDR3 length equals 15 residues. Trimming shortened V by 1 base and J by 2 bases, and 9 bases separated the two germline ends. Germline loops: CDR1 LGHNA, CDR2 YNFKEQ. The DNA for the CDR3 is TGTGCCAGCAGCCAAGGTGTAGCGGGCAATCAGCCCCAGCATTTT. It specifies CASSQGVAGNQPQHF.

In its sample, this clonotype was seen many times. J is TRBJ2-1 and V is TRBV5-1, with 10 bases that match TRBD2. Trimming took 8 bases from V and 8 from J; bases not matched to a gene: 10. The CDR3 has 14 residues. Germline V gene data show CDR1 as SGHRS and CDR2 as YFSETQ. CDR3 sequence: CASQREGRSDEQFF. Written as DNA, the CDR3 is TGCGCCAGTCAGCGGGAGGGCCGCTCGGATGAGCAGTTCTTC.

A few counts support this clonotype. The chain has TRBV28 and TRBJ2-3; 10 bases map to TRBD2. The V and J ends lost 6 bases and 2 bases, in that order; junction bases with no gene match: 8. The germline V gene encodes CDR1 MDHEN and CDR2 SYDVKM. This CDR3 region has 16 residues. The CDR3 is CASRFVTSGYTDTQYF. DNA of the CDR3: TGTGCCAGCAGATTCGTGACTAGCGGGTACACAGATACGCAGTATTTT.